This T cell receptor beta chain was retrieved from a study of beta chain features in type 1 diabetes (dated by TCRdb to between 2018 and 2020). About the investigation overall: Mean age, gender distribution, total cell number and subset yield did not differ between patients and healthy donors. Across all samples, approximately 100 million sorted cells were examined, and cell number per subset correlated strongly with RNA yield. Naive and central memory subsets were obtained from all 30 or so donors, but regulatory and stem cell-like memory subsets were isolated from only 8 patients and 8 healthy donors. In the study, TCRB repertoires of sorted circulating CD4+ T cell subsets from recently diagnosed type 1 diabetes patients were compared with those of matched healthy donors. On the study overall, not on this receptor specifically: Because small numbers of individuals were included in the HLA sub-analyses, any influence of HLA type on TCRB rearrangement was left unresolved. Shorter templates might have been favored by PCR, but patient and control samples were amplified and corrected together, so both groups would have been affected equally by any skew. Patients with type 1 diabetes made fewer insertions and deleted more nucleotides at VDJ recombination sites, implying thymic rearrangement abnormalities. Naive, central memory and regulatory TCRB repertoires appeared to be more similar among patients than among healthy donors. A moderate but significant shortening of TCRB CDR3 length was observed in type 1 diabetes patients in all four CD4+ subsets. Sequencing cDNA rather than genomic DNA could over-represent highly expressing activated cells, although activation and CD3 levels did not differ between groups.

From each donor, a single peripheral blood sample of around 120 mL on average was drawn into heparinised tubes. A BD FACSAria II and a panel including CD45RO, CCR7, CD25, CD127, CD95 and CD27 were used to sort naive, central memory, regulatory and stem cell-like memory CD4+ T cells. Every sorted population had a purity above 95%. PBMCs were isolated immediately by Lymphoprep density gradient centrifugation and stained directly without culture. To minimize batch effects, samples were stained and sorted in pairs, one healthy donor with one patient per experiment. The entire amount of isolated RNA was reverse transcribed using the High Capacity cDNA Reverse Transcription Kit, so the sequenced TCRB transcripts were expressed ones. Deep immunoSEQ sequencing was applied to naive, central memory and regulatory T cell samples, giving an average of approximately 3.8 million total reads per sample. After sorted cells were lysed in RLT buffer, RNA was extracted with DNase-treated RNeasy Micro or Mini kits, with the choice depending on cell number. Each cell subset was processed on its own to prevent cross-contamination, while patient and healthy donor samples were processed together. Using the immunoSEQ multiplex PCR, TCRB sequences were amplified from cDNA into 87-bp fragments spanning the CDR3 region. Sequencing of the amplicons was performed on the Illumina HiSeq platform. In the authors' own workflow: PCR bias was corrected computationally using synthetic template baselines, and reads within Hamming distance 2 were collapsed, with unmergeable singletons discarded. Reads were aligned against IMGT to assign V, D and J genes, CDR3 length and insertions or deletions at six rearrangement sites. Within each subset, clonotype counts were normalized to the number of sorted cells before true diversity and Gini coefficients were calculated with the tcR R package. The overlap coefficient, calculated on TCRB nucleotide sequences, was used to measure repertoire sharing. Out-of-frame TCRB sequences from naive cells were analyzed to stand in for the pre-selection repertoire. The source is immuneACCESS, and TCRdb retained only in-frame sequences with V and J called. Part of the clones is not carried over; for the studies checked, unresolved V genes explain less than half of this, and the remainder is unexplained. V and J calls and clone size come straight from that table; D and trimming were deduced from the DNA. This sample is represented by 640,000 or so clones; 11% to 15% of them were singletons. Clones ranked in the top ten supply just under 0.04% of the sample.

The V end loses 2 bases and the J end loses 5 bases, and a stretch of 12 bases separates them. There are 15 amino acids in the CDR3, from cysteine to phenylalanine inclusive. Just CDR3 DNA is preserved here, 45 bases in frame from base 1. The germline V gene specifies SNHLY as CDR1 and FYNNEI as CDR2. On this clone itself: Its antigen is unknown. The sample holds no much larger clone one base away, and base qualities are not on file.

The TCR originated in a man aged 18 to 29 with type 1 diabetes. The chain is encoded by TRBV2 joined to TRBJ1-4; a tentative D call is TRBD1 (5 bases match). Sequencing used naive CD4+ T cells from blood. The sample's cell subset or site, from its label and the paper: true naive CD4+ T cells. The CDR3 region has the sequence CASSESTGKNEKLFF. The DNA reads as follows: TGTGCCAGCAGTGAAAGCACAGGCAAAAATGAAAAACTGTTTTTT.